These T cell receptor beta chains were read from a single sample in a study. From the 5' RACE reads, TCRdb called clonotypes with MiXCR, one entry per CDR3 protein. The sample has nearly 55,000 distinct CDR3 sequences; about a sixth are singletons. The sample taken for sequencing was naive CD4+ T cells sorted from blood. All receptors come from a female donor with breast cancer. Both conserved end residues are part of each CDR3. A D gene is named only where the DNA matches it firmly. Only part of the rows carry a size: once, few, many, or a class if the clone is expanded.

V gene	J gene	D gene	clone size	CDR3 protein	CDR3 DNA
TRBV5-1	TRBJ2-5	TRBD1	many	CASRTGTGRETQYF	TGCGCCAGCAGAACCGGGACAGGAAGGGAGACCCAGTACTTC
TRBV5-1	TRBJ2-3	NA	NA	CASRLGGYTDTQYF	TGCGCCAGCAGACTAGGCGGGTACACAGATACGCAGTATTTT
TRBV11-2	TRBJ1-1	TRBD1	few	CASSKGQGIKWTEAFF	TGTGCCAGCAGCAAGGGACAGGGGATTAAGTGGACTGAAGCTTTCTTT
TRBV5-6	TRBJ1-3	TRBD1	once	CASSLSGTGGDTMYF	TGTGCCAGCAGCTTGTCCGGGACAGGGGGGGACACCATGTATTTT
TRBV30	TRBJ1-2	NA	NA	CAWSQVNYGYTF	TGTGCCTGGAGTCAGGTGAACTATGGCTACACCTTC
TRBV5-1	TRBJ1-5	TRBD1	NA	CASSSDRANQPQHF	TGCGCCAGCAGCTCGGACAGGGCCAATCAGCCCCAGCATTTT
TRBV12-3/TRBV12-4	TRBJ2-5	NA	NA	CASSLSGLGETQYF	TGTGCCAGCAGTTTATCAGGGTTAGGAGAGACCCAGTACTTC
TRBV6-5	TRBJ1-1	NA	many	CASTLDGMNTEAFF	TGTGCCAGCACCTTGGACGGCATGAACACTGAAGCTTTCTTT
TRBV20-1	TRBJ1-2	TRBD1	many	CSASVTGAIGGGYTF	TGCAGTGCTAGCGTCACAGGGGCAATAGGGGGTGGCTACACCTTC
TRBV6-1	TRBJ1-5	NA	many	CASSEGQTPYQPQHF	TGTGCCAGCAGTGAAGGGCAGACACCCTATCAGCCCCAGCATTTT
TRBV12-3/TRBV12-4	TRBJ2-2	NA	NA	CASRLGGNTGELFF	TGTGCCAGCCGCTTAGGAGGAAACACCGGGGAGCTGTTTTTT
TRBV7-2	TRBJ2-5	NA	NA	CASSLVSQVQETQYF	TGTGCCAGCAGCTTAGTTTCCCAAGTCCAAGAGACCCAGTACTTC